The 24 T cell receptor beta chains below all came from one sample that was sequenced in a study of CD8+ T cells in alopecia areata. The sequencing template was cDNA reverse transcribed from extracted RNA. Only in-frame clones appear in the TCRdb table, and some are missing; sequencing was by immunoSEQ multiplex PCR. The table has about 150,000 clones, about 60% seen once. Sequencing was done on a sample of CD4+ T cells sorted from blood. These receptors all stem from a human donor in good health.

V and J are TRBV5-1 and TRBJ2-5; TRBD2 is a possible D gene (6 bases). The germline CDR1 and CDR2 sequences are SGHRS and YFSETQ. This CDR3 has 15 residues. V was pared by 0 bases and J by 4 bases, with 13 bases between. The CDR3 nucleotides are TGCGCCAGCAGCTTGGGACAGTGGCGGGGAGAGACCCAGTACTTC. Translation gives CASSLGQWRGETQYF. Complete variable domain (other parts from reference TRBV5-1 and TRBJ2-5): KAGVTQTPRYLIKTRGQQVTLSCSPISGHRSVSWYQQTPGQGLQFLFEYFSETQRNKGNFPGRFSGRQFSNSRSEMNVSTLELGDSALYLCASSLGQWRGETQYFGPGTRLLVL.

The genes are TRBV25-1 and TRBJ2-5, with D perhaps given as TRBD1 or TRBD2 (5 bases each). Germline V gene sequence: CDR1 MGHDK, CDR2 SYGVNS. V was cut by 3 bases and J by 2 bases, with 13 bases left in between. The length of the CDR3 is 15 residues. The CDR3 region has the DNA TGTGCCAGCAGTGACTCGGGGACCCTTCAAGAGACCCAGTACTTC. It specifies CASSDSGTLQETQYF.

The chain is built from TRBV9 and TRBJ2-1; TRBD2 matches at 10 bases. The length of the CDR3 is 15 residues. The germline V gene encodes CDR1 SGDLS and CDR2 YYNGEE. With 4 bases clipped from V and 0 bases from J, the junction kept 1 base outside the gene matches. The CDR3 reads CASSPSGSSYNEQFF. The CDR3 DNA is TGTGCCAGCAGCCCTAGCGGGAGCTCCTACAATGAGCAGTTCTTC.

V is TRBV29-1 and J is TRBJ1-2; unclear D gene. The CDR3 has 13 residues. Trimming removed 0 bases at V and 9 bases at J, with 14 bases between. Germline CDR1 is SQVTM and CDR2 is ANQGSEA. DNA of the CDR3: TGCAGCGTTGAAGATGATTTAGGATCCCGCTACACCTTC. It encodes CSVEDDLGSRYTF.

The chain has TRBV5-1 and TRBJ2-5; TRBD2 agrees at 13 bases. V lost 4 bases and J lost 1; bases outside the gene matches: 1. This CDR3 comprises 15 residues. The V gene's germline CDR1 is SGHRS and CDR2 YFSETQ. The CDR3: CASSRTSGSQETQYF. Written as DNA, the CDR3 is TGCGCCAGCAGCAGGACTAGCGGGAGCCAAGAGACCCAGTACTTC.

V is TRBV29-1 and J is TRBJ2-1; no clear D gene. The CDR3 consists of 12 residues. Per the germline V gene, CDR1 is SQVTM and CDR2 is ANQGSEA. Trimming cost V 7 bases and J 0 bases, with 7 bases left between them. The CDR3 sequence: CSALYSYNEQFF. As DNA, the CDR3 is TGCAGCGCCCTGTACTCCTACAATGAGCAGTTCTTC.

This clone occurred a few times. This rearrangement joins TRBV6-6 to TRBJ2-1; a weak D match, TRBD2 (5 bases). This CDR3 has 12 residues. The V gene's germline CDR1 is MNHNY and CDR2 SVGAGI (reference sequence). Trimming pared 4 bases from V and 7 bases from J, leaving 8 bases between. CDR3: CASSSLGNEQFF. The CDR3 DNA sequence: TGTGCCAGCAGTTCACTAGGAAATGAGCAGTTCTTC.

This clone turned up a few times. The chain is built from TRBV6-1 and TRBJ2-2; D might be TRBD1 (6 bases). The CDR3 sequence is 15 residues long. From germline, CDR1 is MNHNS and CDR2 SASEGT. The V end was cut by 9 bases, the J end by 6 bases, with 20 bases between. The CDR3, as DNA: TGTGCCAGTAAGAGGACAGCCCACTCCCCCGGGGAGCTGTTTTTT. Protein sequence: CASKRTAHSPGELFF.

The chain joins TRBV29-1 to TRBJ1-4, with a possible D match to TRBD1 (6 bases). Trimming pared 7 bases from V and 7 bases from J, leaving 10 bases between. The CDR3 is 11 residues long. CDR1 and CDR2 (germline): SQVTM, ANQGSEA. Written as DNA, the CDR3 is TGCAGCGGGGTGGACAGTGAAAAACTGTTTTTT. It codes for CSGVDSEKLFF. Full variable domain (missing parts from reference TRBV29-1 and TRBJ1-4): SAVISQKPSRDICQRGTSLTIQCQVDSQVTMMFWYRQQPGQSLTLIATANQGSEATYESGFVIDKFPISRPNLTFSTLTVSNMSPEDSSIYLCSGVDSEKLFFGSGTQLSVL.

This chain's CDR3 is CASSYQGAQETQYF. The CDR3 bases are TGTGCCAGCAGCTATCAGGGGGCCCAAGAGACCCAGTACTTC. V gene TRBV4-2 combines with J gene TRBJ2-5; 8 nucleotides align to TRBD1. Germline V gives CDR1 LGHNA, CDR2 YNFKEQ. The CDR3 has 14 residues. The V and J ends lost 5 bases and 1 base, in that order; junction bases with no gene match: 3.

This sequence joins TRBV2 and TRBJ2-7, with D tentatively TRBD1 (5 bases). Trimming left V 6 bases short and J 2 bases short, with 14 bases between. In germline, CDR1 is SNHLY, CDR2 FYNNEI. The CDR3 has 14 residues. The CDR3 DNA reads as TGTGCCAGCAGCCGACAGACAAAAACCTACGAGCAGTACTTC. Protein sequence: CASSRQTKTYEQYF.

On this clone itself: At one end the junction does not follow the germline gene, possibly because of a read error. The gene calls are TRBV29-1 and TRBJ1-1, with TRBD1 as a possible D gene (5 bases). Germline V CDR1 and CDR2: SQVTM, ANQGSEA. This CDR3 is built from 14 residues. CDR3 bases: TGCAGCGCAAAAAGCCTCGGGGGAAACACTGAAGCTCTCTTT. It yields the protein CSAKSLGGNTEALF.

The rearrangement links TRBV2 to TRBJ2-2; D is perhaps TRBD1 (5 bases). V was cut by 5 bases and J by 8 bases, with 24 bases left in between. Germline loops: CDR1 SNHLY, CDR2 FYNNEI. The CDR3 has 17 amino acids. The DNA for the CDR3 is TGTGCCAGCAGTCCCTCCCGGGTAGCAGGGCCACCGGGGGAGCTGTTTTTT. Translated: CASSPSRVAGPPGELFF.

The chain is built from TRBV29-1 and TRBJ2-3; perhaps TRBD2 as D (6 bases). The V end was cut by 5 bases, the J end by 2 bases, with 17 bases between. The CDR3 sequence is 15 residues long. Germline-derived CDR1 and CDR2 are SQVTM and ANQGSEA. The CDR3 region is CSVSGGQATTDTQYF. Written as DNA, the CDR3 is TGCAGCGTTTCCGGAGGGCAAGCTACCACAGATACGCAGTATTTT.

The genes are TRBV29-1 and TRBJ2-7; D tentatively fits TRBD1 or TRBD2 (5 bases each). The germline gives CDR1 SQVTM, CDR2 ANQGSEA. V was pared by 8 bases and J by 4 bases, with 15 bases between. The CDR3 runs to 12 residues. This CDR3 reads CSIREGPYEQYF. The CDR3 DNA is TGCAGCATCCGAGAGGGGCCTTACGAGCAGTACTTC.

The chain couples TRBV5-4 to TRBJ2-1; D is possibly TRBD2 (5 bases). The V end lost 9 bases, the J end lost 1 base, and 17 bases lay between the germline ends. Per germline, CDR1 SGHNT and CDR2 YYREEE (reference sequence). The CDR3 length is 15 residues. CDR3 protein: CATTGKGGSYNEQFF. CDR3 sequence (DNA): TGTGCCACCACCGGTAAAGGAGGATCCTACAATGAGCAGTTCTTC.

The chain couples TRBV6-5 to TRBJ2-7; 8 bases are shared with TRBD1. The CDR3 length is 14 residues. Germline values: CDR1 MNHEY, CDR2 SVGAGI. V shed 2 bases, J shed 7 bases, and the junction held 7 bases outside the gene matches. This CDR3 is CASSYLDRAREQYF. In DNA form, the CDR3 reads TGTGCCAGCAGTTACCTGGACAGGGCCAGAGAGCAGTACTTC.

CDR3 protein: CSVEVAYGYTF. Here the CDR3 DNA reads TGCAGCGTTGAAGTCGCATATGGCTACACCTTC. The V and J genes are TRBV29-1 and TRBJ1-2; unclear D gene. V was clipped by 1 base and J by 5 bases, with 5 bases between them. This CDR3 spans 11 amino acids. Looked up from germline, CDR1 is SQVTM and CDR2 is ANQGSEA.

This chain links TRBV7-9 with TRBJ2-1; 11 bases match TRBD2. Trimming at V came to 5 bases and at J to 8 bases, leaving 11 bases not matched to a gene. CDR3 length: 16 residues. Germline CDR1 SEHNR, CDR2 FQNEAQ (reference sequence). This chain's CDR3 is CASSQGLADAWDEQFF. For the CDR3, the DNA is TGTGCCAGCAGCCAGGGACTAGCGGACGCCTGGGATGAGCAGTTCTTC. Complete variable domain (other parts from reference TRBV7-9 and TRBJ2-1): DTGVSQNPRHKITKRGQNVTFRCDPISEHNRLYWYRQTLGQGPEFLTYFQNEAQLEKSRLLSDRFSAERPKGSFSTLEIQRTEQGDSAMYLCASSQGLADAWDEQFFGPGTRLTVL.

This chain uses TRBV2 with TRBJ2-1, with 8 positions matching TRBD1. Germline V gene lookup returns CDR1 SNHLY and CDR2 FYNNEI. The CDR3 has 15 amino acids. V was pared by 6 bases and J by 0 bases, with 4 bases of the junction left unmatched. The CDR3 DNA reads as TGTGCCAGCAGGGCCGGGACAGGCTCCTACAATGAGCAGTTCTTC. Protein sequence: CASRAGTGSYNEQFF. Full variable domain (missing parts from reference TRBV2 and TRBJ2-1): EPEVTQTPSHQVTQMGQEVILRCVPISNHLYFYWYRQILGQKVEFLVSFYNNEISEKSEIFDDQFSVERPDGSNFTLKIRSTKLEDSAMYFCASRAGTGSYNEQFFGPGTRLTVL.

There are a few counts of this clone. This chain joins TRBV5-6 and TRBJ2-5, with a tentative D call TRBD2 (7 bases). This CDR3 comprises 16 residues. Germline V CDR1 and CDR2: SGHDT, YYEEEE. V was trimmed by 1 base and J by 7 bases, leaving 20 bases between them. DNA for the CDR3: TGTGCCAGCAGCTTGTGGGTACAGGGAGGGGCCGGGACCCAGTACTTC. Protein sequence: CASSLWVQGGAGTQYF.

The chain recombines TRBV6-5 with TRBJ1-5; 9 nucleotides agree with TRBD1. Trimming cost V 10 bases and J 7 bases; bases outside gene matches: 8. CDR1 and CDR2 from the germline V gene are MNHEY and SVGAGI. The CDR3 contains 13 residues. Here the CDR3 DNA reads TGTGCCACGGCGGGGACAGGGCAGCAGCCCCAGCATTTT. Its translation is CATAGTGQQPQHF.

This clone was counted only a few times. The chain uses TRBV5-1 and TRBJ2-5; 9 nucleotides match TRBD2. The ends lost 5 bases at V and 4 bases at J; junction bases unmatched: 9. The CDR3 consists of 15 residues. Germline V gene sequence: CDR1 SGHRS, CDR2 YFSETQ. The CDR3 coding sequence is TGCGCCAGCAGACGTAAAGCGGGAGGATCAGAGACCCAGTACTTC. Encoded protein: CASRRKAGGSETQYF.

This rearrangement joins TRBV10-3 to TRBJ2-3, with D perhaps TRBD1 (5 bases). Trimming removed 3 bases from V and 2 bases from J, with 6 bases in between. The germline CDR1 and CDR2 sequences are ENHRY and SYGVKD. The CDR3 contains 13 residues. As DNA, the CDR3 is TGTGCCATCAGTGAACAGGACACAGATACGCAGTATTTT. Residues: CAISEQDTDTQYF.